The present entry profiles one TCR beta chain with its context. Its antigen remains unidentified. Together with a sample-barcoded 5' primer, a J-beta primer mix was included in a second PCR lasting roughly 6 to 12 cycles. In TCRdb, the 5' RACE reads were re-called with MiXCR into one record per CDR3 protein. The sample shows over 1,200,000 distinct CDR3 sequences, roughly 60% of them seen only once. The CDR3 extends over 16 amino acids. Germline assignment: CDR1 SGHAT and CDR2 FQNNGV. The V segment lost 4 bases and the J segment 8 bases; nucleotides outside the gene matches: 10. This record belongs to a study of blood T cells in healthy people across ages. Study conclusions and caveats: Getting older went along with TCR beta diversity per million T cells dropping roughly linearly.

V usage is TRBV11-2 and J usage is TRBJ2-1; TRBD2 agrees at 11 bases. The sequence was obtained from a man between 18 and 29 years old in good health. The sequencing input was blood. The CDR3 DNA reads as TGTGCCAGCAGCTCGCGAACTAGCGGGGGAAAGGATGAGCAGTTCTTC. Translated: CASSSRTSGGKDEQFF.